This passage covers 13 T cell receptor beta chains from one sample sequenced in a study of cytomegalovirus exposure and HLA in healthy donors (dated by TCRdb to 2016 to 2017). Libraries were made using the immunoSEQ multiplex PCR assay. The multiplex PCR relied on a mix of 60 forward primers for TCR Vbeta segments and 13 reverse primers for TCR Jbeta segments. Entries here come from immuneACCESS through TCRdb and include only in-frame sequences with V and J called. Some clones fail to appear in such tables; in the studies checked, an unresolved V gene covers under half of the shortfall, and the cause of the remainder is unknown. The table for this sample lists approximately 80,000 clones; roughly 75% of them were counted only once. The ten largest clones capture 4% to 5% of the sample. The sequencing input was PBMCs. These TCRs come from a man in his 60s in good health and CMV-seronegative.

The chain employs TRBV9 and TRBJ2-5, with TRBD2 identical over 14 bases. V was clipped by 2 bases and J by 3 bases; unmatched bases: 6. Germline CDR1 reads SGDLS; CDR2 reads YYNGEE. CDR3 length: 17 amino acids. The CDR3 nucleotides read TGTGCCAGCAGCGTGAACACGGGACTAGCGGGGGAAGAGACCCAGTACTTC. Translated: CASSVNTGLAGEETQYF.

The chain couples TRBV5-6 to TRBJ2-1; 7 nucleotides agree with TRBD1. The V segment lost 6 bases and the J segment 9 bases; nucleotides outside the gene matches: 12. This CDR3 is built from 14 residues. Germline CDR1 reads SGHDT; CDR2 reads YYEEEE. CDR3 nucleotide sequence: TGTGCCAGCACCCGGAGGACAGGCCTCAGTGAGCAGTTCTTC. Encoded protein: CASTRRTGLSEQFF. The complete variable domain, with remaining parts taken from reference TRBV5-6 and TRBJ2-1, reads DAGVTQSPTHLIKTRGQQVTLRCSPKSGHDTVSWYQQALGQGPQFIFQYYEEEERQRGNFPDRFSGHQFPNYSSELNVNALLLGDSALYLCASTRRTGLSEQFFGPGTRLTVL.

As to this clone: In the same sample, other DNA sequences code for this CDR3. J is TRBJ2-3 and V is TRBV5-4; 7 nucleotides align to TRBD1. The CDR3 is 15 amino acids. Per the germline V gene, CDR1 is SGHNT and CDR2 is YYREEE (reference sequence). Germline trimming cut 0 bases from V and 4 bases from J; bases unmatched to any gene: 5. The CDR3 sequence is CASSLDPGGADTQYF. The CDR3 region has the DNA TGTGCCAGCAGCTTGGACCCAGGGGGTGCAGATACGCAGTATTTT.

The chain employs TRBV5-1 and TRBJ1-2, with D hard to call. Germline-derived CDR1 and CDR2 are SGHRS and YFSETQ. The CDR3 contains 14 residues. V lost 0 bases and J lost 0, with 6 bases in between. CDR3 DNA: TGCGCCAGCAGCTTGGACGGGACTAACTATGGCTACACCTTC. Its protein product is CASSLDGTNYGYTF.

The chain recombines TRBV20-1 with TRBJ1-2; D might be TRBD1 (5 bases). V shed 5 bases and J shed 11 bases, with 15 bases lying between them. Germline loops: CDR1 DFQATT, CDR2 SNEGSKA (reference sequence). CDR3 size: 11 residues. In DNA, the CDR3 is TGCAGTGCTGGCAATGTTAGGGGTTACACCTTC. This translates into CSAGNVRGYTF.

On this clone: Other DNA sequences in this specimen translate into the identical CDR3. The rearrangement uses TRBV27 and TRBJ1-6; TRBD1 might be the D (5 bases). This CDR3 comprises 16 residues. Looked up from germline, CDR1 is MNHEY and CDR2 is SMNVEV (reference sequence). Trimming pared 0 bases from V and 1 base from J, leaving 7 bases between. Here the CDR3 reads CASSLSGQSYNSPLHF. The CDR3 nucleotides are TGTGCCAGCAGTTTATCGGGGCAGTCCTATAATTCACCCCTCCACTTT.

Only one count was recorded for this clone. The chain employs TRBV6-5 and TRBJ2-3; the D gene is possibly TRBD2 (7 bases). Germline V CDR1 and CDR2: MNHEY, SVGAGI. CDR3 length equals 15 residues. The V gene lost 6 bases and the J gene lost 1 base, with 14 bases spanning the gap. CDR3 sequence: CASRPRGARTDTQYF. CDR3 in DNA: TGTGCCAGCAGACCCCGGGGGGCCCGCACAGATACGCAGTATTTT.

J is TRBJ2-1 and V is TRBV6-5; TRBD1 is a possible D gene (5 bases). The CDR3 totals 14 residues. V was cut by 5 bases and J by 6 bases, with 14 bases left in between. Looked up from germline, CDR1 is MNHEY and CDR2 is SVGAGI. DNA of the CDR3: TGTGCCAGCAGTACGGACACGAGAGGCAATGAGCAGTTCTTC. Translating it yields CASSTDTRGNEQFF.

The chain links TRBV21-1 to TRBJ2-5; the tabulated D call, TRBD2, remains unverified against the DNA. TRBV21-1 is classified as a pseudogene. The CDR3 contains 14 residues. CDR3 region: CASSKRGGGETQYF. DNA of the CDR3: TGTGCCAGCAGCAAACGGGGGGGAGGGGAGACCCAGTACTTC.

V is TRBV7-3 and J is TRBJ2-3; 8 bases are shared with TRBD2. The trim removed 5 bases at V and 5 bases at J, leaving 9 bases unmatched. CDR1 is SGHTA and CDR2 is FQGTGA in the germline V gene. CDR3 length: 15 amino acids. CDR3 in DNA: TGTGCCAGCAGCCCACAGGGCGGGGGGCTAGATACGCAGTATTTT. Residues: CASSPQGGGLDTQYF.

V and J are TRBV11-2 and TRBJ2-1; 8 nucleotides match TRBD1. The CDR3 is 15 residues long. The germline CDR1 and CDR2 sequences are SGHAT and FQNNGV. The V gene end was trimmed by 1 base and the J gene end by 7 bases; junction bases not matched to a gene: 6. CDR3 region: CASSLGAGGGNEQFF. The CDR3 DNA sequence: TGTGCCAGCAGCTTAGGGGCAGGGGGCGGGAATGAGCAGTTCTTC.

The genes are TRBV11-1 and TRBJ2-2, with D uncertain. Trimming removed 1 base from V and 2 bases from J, with 5 bases in between. CDR1 and CDR2 (germline): SGHAT, FQDESV (reference sequence). This CDR3 has 14 residues. The CDR3 sequence: CASSLGQNTGELFF. The CDR3 DNA reads TGTGCCAGCAGCTTAGGACAAAACACCGGGGAGCTGTTTTTT.

The chain uses TRBV4-1 and TRBJ2-7; D not resolved. The CDR3 has 12 amino acids. Between the trimmed V and J ends, which lost 4 bases and 0 bases, there was a span of 4 bases. Germline V lookup: CDR1 MGHRA, CDR2 YSYEKL. The CDR3 region is CASSRSSYEQYF. The CDR3 bases are TGCGCCAGCAGCCGCAGCTCCTACGAGCAGTACTTC.